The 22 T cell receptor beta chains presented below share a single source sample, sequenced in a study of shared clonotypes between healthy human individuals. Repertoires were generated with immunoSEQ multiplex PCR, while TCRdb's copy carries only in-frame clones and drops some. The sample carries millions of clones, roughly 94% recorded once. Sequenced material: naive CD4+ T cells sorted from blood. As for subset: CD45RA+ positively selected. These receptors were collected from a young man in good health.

CDR3 residues: CASSIKGSGYTF. Written as DNA, the CDR3 is TGTGCCAGTAGTATCAAGGGTTCTGGCTACACCTTC. V and J are TRBV19 and TRBJ1-2; D is uncertain. V shed 3 bases and J shed 7 bases, with 9 bases lying between them. From germline, CDR1 is LNHDA and CDR2 SQIVND (reference sequence). There are 12 residues in the CDR3.

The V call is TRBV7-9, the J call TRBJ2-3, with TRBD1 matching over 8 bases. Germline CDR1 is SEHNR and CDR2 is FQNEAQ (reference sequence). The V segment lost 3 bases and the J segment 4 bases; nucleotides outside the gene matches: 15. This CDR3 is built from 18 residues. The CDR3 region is CASSFPFGQGGLADTQYF. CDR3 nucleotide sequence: TGTGCCAGCAGCTTCCCTTTCGGACAGGGAGGTTTGGCAGATACGCAGTATTTT.

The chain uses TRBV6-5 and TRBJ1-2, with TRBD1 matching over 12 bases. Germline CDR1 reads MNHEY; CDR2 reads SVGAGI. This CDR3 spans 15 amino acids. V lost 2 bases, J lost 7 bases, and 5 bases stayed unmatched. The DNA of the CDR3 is TGTGCCAGCAGTTACGGGACAGGGGGCGCGTTTGGCTACACCTTC. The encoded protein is CASSYGTGGAFGYTF.

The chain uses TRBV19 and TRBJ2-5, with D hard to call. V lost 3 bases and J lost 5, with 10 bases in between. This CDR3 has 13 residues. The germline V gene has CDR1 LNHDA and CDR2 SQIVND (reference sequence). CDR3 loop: CASSILGSETQYF. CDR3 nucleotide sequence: TGTGCCAGTAGTATCTTGGGATCGGAGACCCAGTACTTC.

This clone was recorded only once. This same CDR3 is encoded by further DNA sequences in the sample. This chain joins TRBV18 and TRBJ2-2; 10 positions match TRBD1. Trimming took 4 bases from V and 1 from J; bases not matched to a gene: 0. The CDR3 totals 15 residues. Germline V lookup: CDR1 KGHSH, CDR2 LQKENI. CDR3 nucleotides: TGTGCCAGCTCACGGACAGGGGGGAACACCGGGGAGCTGTTTTTT. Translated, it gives CASSRTGGNTGELFF.

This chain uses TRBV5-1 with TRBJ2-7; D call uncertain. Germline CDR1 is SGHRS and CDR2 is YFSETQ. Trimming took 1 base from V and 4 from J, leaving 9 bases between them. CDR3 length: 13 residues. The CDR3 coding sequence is TGCGCCAGCAGCTTGATTCTTGGGTACGAGCAGTACTTC. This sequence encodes CASSLILGYEQYF.

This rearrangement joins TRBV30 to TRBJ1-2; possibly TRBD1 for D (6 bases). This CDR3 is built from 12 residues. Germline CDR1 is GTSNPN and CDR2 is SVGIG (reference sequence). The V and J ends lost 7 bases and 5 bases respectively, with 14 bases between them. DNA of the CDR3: TGTGCCTTATTTGGGGGGCGTTATGGCTACACCTTC. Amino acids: CALFGGRYGYTF.

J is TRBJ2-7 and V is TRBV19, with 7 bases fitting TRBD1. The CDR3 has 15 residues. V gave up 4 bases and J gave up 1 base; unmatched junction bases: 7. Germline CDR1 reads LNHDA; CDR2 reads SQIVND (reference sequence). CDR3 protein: CASSKDRTASYEQYF. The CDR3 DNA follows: TGTGCCAGTAGTAAGGACAGGACAGCTTCCTACGAGCAGTACTTC.

In DNA, the CDR3 is TGTGCCAGCACACGGAGGGGGGAAACCGGGGAGCTGTTTTTT. This gives the protein CASTRRGETGELFF. The V gene is TRBV6-5, the J gene TRBJ2-2; D may correspond to TRBD1 or TRBD2 (6 bases each). Trimming removed 7 bases from V and 5 bases from J, with 14 bases in between. From germline, CDR1 is MNHEY and CDR2 SVGAGI. There are 14 residues in the CDR3.

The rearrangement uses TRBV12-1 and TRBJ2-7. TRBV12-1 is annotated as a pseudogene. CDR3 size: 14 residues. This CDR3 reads CASSSTPPDYEQYF. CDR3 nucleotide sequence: TGTGCCAGCAGCTCGACGCCCCCAGACTACGAGCAGTACTTC.

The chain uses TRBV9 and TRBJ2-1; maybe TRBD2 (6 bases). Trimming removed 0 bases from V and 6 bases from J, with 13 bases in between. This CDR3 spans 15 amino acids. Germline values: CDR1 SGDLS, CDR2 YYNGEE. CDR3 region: CASSVETGDFNEQFF. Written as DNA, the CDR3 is TGTGCCAGCAGCGTAGAAACGGGGGATTTCAATGAGCAGTTCTTC.

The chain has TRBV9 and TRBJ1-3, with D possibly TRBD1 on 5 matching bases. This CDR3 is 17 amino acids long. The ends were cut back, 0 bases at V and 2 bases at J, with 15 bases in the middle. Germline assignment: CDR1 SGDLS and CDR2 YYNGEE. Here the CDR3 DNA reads TGTGCCAGCAGCGTAGGAGGAGAGGGGTCTACTGGAAACACCATATATTTT. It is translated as CASSVGGEGSTGNTIYF.

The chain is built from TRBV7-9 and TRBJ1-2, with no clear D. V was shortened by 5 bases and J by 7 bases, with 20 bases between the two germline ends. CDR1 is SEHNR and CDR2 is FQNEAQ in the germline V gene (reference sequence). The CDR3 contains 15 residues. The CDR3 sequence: CASSGPEGSIFGYTF. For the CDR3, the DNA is TGTGCCAGCAGCGGTCCGGAAGGGTCGATCTTTGGCTACACCTTC. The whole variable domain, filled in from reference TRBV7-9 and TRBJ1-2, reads DTGVSQNPRHKITKRGQNVTFRCDPISEHNRLYWYRQTLGQGPEFLTYFQNEAQLEKSRLLSDRFSAERPKGSFSTLEIQRTEQGDSAMYLCASSGPEGSIFGYTFGSGTRLTVV.

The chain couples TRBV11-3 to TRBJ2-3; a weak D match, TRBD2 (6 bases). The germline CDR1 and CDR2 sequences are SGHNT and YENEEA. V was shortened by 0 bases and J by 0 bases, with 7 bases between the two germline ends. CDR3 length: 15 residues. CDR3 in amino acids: CASSLERGSTDTQYF. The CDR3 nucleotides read TGTGCCAGCAGCTTAGAGCGGGGTAGCACAGATACGCAGTATTTT.

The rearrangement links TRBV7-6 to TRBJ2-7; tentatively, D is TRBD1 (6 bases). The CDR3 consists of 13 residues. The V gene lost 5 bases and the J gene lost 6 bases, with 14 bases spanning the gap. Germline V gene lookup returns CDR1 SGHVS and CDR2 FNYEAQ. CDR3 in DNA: TGTGCCAGCAGCCCCCGAGAAGGGGGCGAGCAGTACTTC. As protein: CASSPREGGEQYF.

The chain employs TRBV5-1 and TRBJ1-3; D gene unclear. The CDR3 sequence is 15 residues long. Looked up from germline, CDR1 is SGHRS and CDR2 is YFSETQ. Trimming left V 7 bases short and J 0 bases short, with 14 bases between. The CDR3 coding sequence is TGCGCCAGCGCGACGGGCGCTAGCTCTGGAAACACCATATATTTT. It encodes CASATGASSGNTIYF.

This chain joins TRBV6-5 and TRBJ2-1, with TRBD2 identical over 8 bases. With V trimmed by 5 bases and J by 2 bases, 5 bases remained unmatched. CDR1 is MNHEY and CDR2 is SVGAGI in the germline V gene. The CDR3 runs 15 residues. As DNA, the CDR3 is TGTGCCAGCAGTACAGACGGGGGGGCCTACAATGAGCAGTTCTTC. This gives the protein CASSTDGGAYNEQFF.

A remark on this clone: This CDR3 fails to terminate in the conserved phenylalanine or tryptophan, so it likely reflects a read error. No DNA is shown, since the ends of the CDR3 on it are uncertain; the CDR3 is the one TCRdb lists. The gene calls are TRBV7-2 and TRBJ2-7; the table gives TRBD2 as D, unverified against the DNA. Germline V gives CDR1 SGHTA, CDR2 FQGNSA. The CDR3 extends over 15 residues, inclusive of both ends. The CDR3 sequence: CASSLSGASGRADVI.

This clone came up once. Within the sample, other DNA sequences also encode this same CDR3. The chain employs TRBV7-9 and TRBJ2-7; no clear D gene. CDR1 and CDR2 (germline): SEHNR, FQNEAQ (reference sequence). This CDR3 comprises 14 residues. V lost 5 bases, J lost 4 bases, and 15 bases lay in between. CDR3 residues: CASSPLGQSYEQYF. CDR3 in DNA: TGTGCCAGCAGCCCTTTAGGGCAGTCTTACGAGCAGTACTTC.

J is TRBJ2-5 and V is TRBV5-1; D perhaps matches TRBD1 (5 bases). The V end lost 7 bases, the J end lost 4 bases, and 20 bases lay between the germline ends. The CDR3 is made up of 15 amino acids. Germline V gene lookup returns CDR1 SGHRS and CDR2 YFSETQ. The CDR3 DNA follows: TGCGCCAGCCACTCAGAGAAGGGGCTGATAGAGACCCAGTACTTC. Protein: CASHSEKGLIETQYF.

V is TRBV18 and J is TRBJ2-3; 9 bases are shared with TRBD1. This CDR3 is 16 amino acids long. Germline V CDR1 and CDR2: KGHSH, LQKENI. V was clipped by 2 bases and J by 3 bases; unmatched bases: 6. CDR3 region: CASSPGDRGLTDTQYF. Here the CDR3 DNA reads TGTGCCAGCTCACCAGGAGACAGGGGGTTAACAGATACGCAGTATTTT. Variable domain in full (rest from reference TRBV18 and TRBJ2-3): NAGVMQNPRHLVRRRGQEARLRCSPMKGHSHVYWYRQLPEEGLKFMVYLQKENIIDESGMPKERFSAEFPKEGPSILRIQQVVRGDSAAYFCASSPGDRGLTDTQYFGPGTRLTVL.

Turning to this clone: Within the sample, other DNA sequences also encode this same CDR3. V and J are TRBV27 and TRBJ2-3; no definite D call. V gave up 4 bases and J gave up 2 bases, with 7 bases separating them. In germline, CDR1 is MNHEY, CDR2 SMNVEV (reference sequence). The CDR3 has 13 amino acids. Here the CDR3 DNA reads TGTGCCAGCAGTTCCTGGTCCACAGATACGCAGTATTTT. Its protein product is CASSSWSTDTQYF.